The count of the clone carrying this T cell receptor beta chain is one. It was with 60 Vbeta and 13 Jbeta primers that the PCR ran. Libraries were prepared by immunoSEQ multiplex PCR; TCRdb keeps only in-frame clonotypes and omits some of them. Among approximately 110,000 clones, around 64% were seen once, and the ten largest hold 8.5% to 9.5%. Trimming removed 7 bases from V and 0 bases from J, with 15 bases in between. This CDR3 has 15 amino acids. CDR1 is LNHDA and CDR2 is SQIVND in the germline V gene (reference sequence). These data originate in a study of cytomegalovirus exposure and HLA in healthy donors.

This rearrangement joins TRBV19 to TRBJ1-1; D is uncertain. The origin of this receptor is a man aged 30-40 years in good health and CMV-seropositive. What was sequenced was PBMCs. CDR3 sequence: CASINPGSMNTEAFF. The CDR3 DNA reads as TGTGCCAGTATTAACCCGGGGTCCATGAACACTGAAGCTTTCTTT.